These T cell receptor beta chains were read from a single sample in a study of response to subunit inactivated influenza vaccine. Each CDR3 protein is one row after TCRdb ran MiXCR on the RT-PCR reads. The sample holds roughly 670,000 distinct CDR3 sequences, approximately 15% seen once. Sequences were derived from PBMCs from blood, sampled about 14 days before vaccination. Every receptor here comes from a man over 45 who received an inactivated influenza vaccine. Each CDR3 is given with its conserved first and last residue. Fields, in order: CDR3 DNA, CDR3 protein, J gene, V gene, clone size, D gene. A D gene is named only where the DNA matches it firmly. The listing skips clone size in some rows; elsewhere it reads once, few, many or a size class.

CDR3nt: TGTGCCAGCAGTGTTCAATTGACCGGGGAGCTGTTTTTT; CDR3aa: CASSVQLTGELFF; j_gene: TRBJ2-2; v_gene: TRBV25-1; abundance: few; d_gene: NA
CDR3nt: TGCAGCGGGACAGGGATTAGGGCCTACAATGAGCAGTTCTTC; CDR3aa: CSGTGIRAYNEQFF; j_gene: TRBJ2-1; v_gene: TRBV29-1; abundance: few; d_gene: TRBD1
CDR3nt: TGTGCCACCAGTAGCGCAGATTCCACAGATACGCAGTATTTT; CDR3aa: CATSSADSTDTQYF; j_gene: TRBJ2-3; v_gene: TRBV24-1; abundance: many; d_gene: NA
CDR3nt: TGTGCCAGCAGCCCTGGGACTGACCCTTCCTACAATGAGCAGTTCTTC; CDR3aa: CASSPGTDPSYNEQFF; j_gene: TRBJ2-1; v_gene: TRBV9; abundance: few; d_gene: NA
CDR3nt: TGTGCCAGCAGCTTAGCCGGTCTTCAAGAGACCCAGTACTTC; CDR3aa: CASSLAGLQETQYF; j_gene: TRBJ2-5; v_gene: TRBV7-2; abundance: many; d_gene: NA
CDR3nt: TGCGCCAGCAGTGAAGGTCTGATGATCTACGAGCAGTACTTC; CDR3aa: CASSEGLMIYEQYF; j_gene: TRBJ2-7; v_gene: TRBV10-2; abundance: many; d_gene: NA
CDR3nt: TGTGCCAGCACCCCACCGGGACTTAGGGATCAGCCCCAGCATTTT; CDR3aa: CASTPPGLRDQPQHF; j_gene: TRBJ1-5; v_gene: TRBV12-3/TRBV12-4; abundance: NA; d_gene: NA
CDR3nt: TGTGCCAGCAGTTACTCGAGCGGGTTGGCGGCTTTCTTT; CDR3aa: CASSYSSGLAAFF; j_gene: TRBJ1-1; v_gene: TRBV6-5; abundance: few; d_gene: NA
CDR3nt: TGTGCCAGCAGTCGACTAGCGGGAGTCACAGATACGCAGTATTTT; CDR3aa: CASSRLAGVTDTQYF; j_gene: TRBJ2-3; v_gene: TRBV7-2; abundance: many; d_gene: TRBD2
CDR3nt: TGCGCCAGCAGCGTTGGACAGGGGCCATACGAGCAGTACTTC; CDR3aa: CASSVGQGPYEQYF; j_gene: TRBJ2-7; v_gene: TRBV9; abundance: many; d_gene: TRBD1
CDR3nt: TGTGCCAGCAGCCTCCAGGGGGTTACTAGCACAGATACGCAGTATTTT; CDR3aa: CASSLQGVTSTDTQYF; j_gene: TRBJ2-3; v_gene: TRBV5-4; abundance: few; d_gene: TRBD1
CDR3nt: TGCAGTGCAAGACTAGCGGGAGGGCCGTACGAGCAGTACTTC; CDR3aa: CSARLAGGPYEQYF; j_gene: TRBJ2-7; v_gene: TRBV20-1; abundance: NA; d_gene: TRBD2
CDR3nt: TGCGCCAGCAGCCAGGTGGGACCAAACACCGGGGAGCTGTTTTTT; CDR3aa: CASSQVGPNTGELFF; j_gene: TRBJ2-2; v_gene: TRBV5-1; abundance: many; d_gene: NA